The 24 T cell receptor beta chains below come from one sample, sequenced in a study of T cell responses to AZD1222 COVID-19 vaccine. Data came from immunoSEQ multiplex PCR; TCRdb stores just in-frame clones and leaves some out. The sample consists of about 81,000 clones, about 90% of them appearing once. The sequencing used peripheral blood, collected on day 0 of AZD1222 vaccination. The receptors come from an adult in good health.

The rearrangement joins TRBV7-9 to TRBJ1-1, with a possible D match to TRBD1 (5 bases). Germline CDR1 SEHNR, CDR2 FQNEAQ (reference sequence). V was pared by 1 base and J by 4 bases, with 22 bases between. The CDR3 is 18 residues long. In nucleotides, the CDR3 is TGTGCCAGCAGCTTAGGAGTCGGGCAGGTAGCGGGGGGCACTGAAGCTTTCTTT. Amino acids: CASSLGVGQVAGGTEAFF.

The chain recombines TRBV7-9 with TRBJ2-5; possibly TRBD1 or TRBD2 for D (5 bases each). From germline, CDR1 is SEHNR and CDR2 FQNEAQ (reference sequence). This CDR3 has 17 residues. V was cut by 5 bases and J by 3 bases, with 22 bases left in between. In DNA form, the CDR3 reads TGTGCCAGCAGCCCCCCGACGGGACCCATTTCAGAAGAGACCCAGTACTTC. This gives the protein CASSPPTGPISEETQYF.

The chain employs TRBV6-4 and TRBJ2-1; 8 bases align to TRBD2. V trimming: 6 bases; J trimming: 3 bases; junction bases outside the gene matches: 7. Germline V gives CDR1 MRHNA, CDR2 SNTAGT. This CDR3 region has 15 residues. CDR3 coding DNA: TGTGCCAGCAGCGACGCGGGGGGAAGCTACAATGAGCAGTTCTTC. Residues: CASSDAGGSYNEQFF.

V is TRBV3-1 (or the pseudogene TRBV3-2) and J is TRBJ2-1, with 9 positions matching TRBD2. The CDR3 contains 15 residues. The V gene's germline CDR1 is LGHDT and CDR2 YNNKEL (reference sequence). The V gene end was trimmed by 4 bases and the J gene end by 4 bases; junction bases not matched to a gene: 5. The CDR3: CASSPGTSSYNEQFF. The CDR3 DNA reads TGTGCCAGCAGCCCTGGGACTAGCTCGTACAATGAGCAGTTCTTC.

The chain is built from TRBV5-6 and TRBJ1-4, with 7 bases aligning to TRBD1. This CDR3 is built from 14 residues. After removal of 4 bases from V and 7 bases from J, the junction contained 7 bases not matched to a gene. CDR1 is SGHDT, CDR2 YYEEEE, per germline. The CDR3 region has the DNA TGTGCCAGCAGCCTCGGACAGGTTCGTGAAAAACTGTTTTTT. Protein: CASSLGQVREKLFF.

The chain couples TRBV4-1 to TRBJ2-1; 8 bases match TRBD2. The CDR3 totals 14 residues. The V segment lost 8 bases and the J segment 5 bases; nucleotides outside the gene matches: 8. Germline CDR1 reads MGHRA; CDR2 reads YSYEKL. Written as DNA, the CDR3 is TGCGCCAGCGTTACCGTAGCGGGAAACAATGAGCAGTTCTTC. This sequence encodes CASVTVAGNNEQFF.

The genes are TRBV7-2 and TRBJ1-5; no reliable D call. The CDR3 runs to 16 residues. V lost 2 bases to trimming and J lost 2 bases, with 13 bases between them. From germline, CDR1 is SGHTA and CDR2 FQGNSA. CDR3 amino acids: CASSLNLTPGNQPQHF. The CDR3 DNA sequence: TGTGCCAGCAGCTTAAATCTTACTCCCGGCAATCAGCCCCAGCATTTT.

The chain links TRBV10-1 to TRBJ2-1; possibly TRBD2 for D (5 bases). CDR3 length: 17 residues. V was trimmed by 3 bases and J by 2 bases, leaving 17 bases between them. The V gene's germline CDR1 is WNHNN and CDR2 SYGVQD (reference sequence). The CDR3 DNA sequence: TGCGCCAGCAGTGACCTGTTAGCGAGCCCCACCTACAATGAGCAGTTCTTC. This translates into CASSDLLASPTYNEQFF.

For this clone: The junction does not match germline at one end; this may be a read error. The chain recombines TRBV29-1 with TRBJ2-5; 13 bases are shared with TRBD2. Germline CDR1 reads SQVTM; CDR2 reads ANQGSEA. This CDR3 region has 11 residues. CDR3 sequence reads: CSVGLAGVWDF. CDR3 DNA: TGCAGCGTCGGACTAGCGGGAGTATGGGACTTC.

The rearrangement links TRBV24-1 to TRBJ2-3; TRBD2 aligns across 13 bases. After removal of 4 bases from V and 2 bases from J, the junction contained 5 bases not matched to a gene. CDR1 KGHDR and CDR2 SFDVKD come from the germline V gene. The CDR3 consists of 17 residues. CDR3 sequence: CATSDVTSGRVTDTQYF. CDR3 DNA sequence: TGTGCCACCAGTGACGTAACTAGCGGGAGGGTCACAGATACGCAGTATTTT.

The gene calls are TRBV6-5 and TRBJ2-1, with D hard to call. V was clipped by 7 bases and J by 4 bases, with 8 bases between them. In germline, CDR1 is MNHEY, CDR2 SVGAGI. CDR3 size: 12 residues. CDR3 DNA sequence: TGTGCCAGCAACCCGAATTACAATGAGCAGTTCTTC. This sequence encodes CASNPNYNEQFF.

The CDR3 reads CASTLSGPQETQYF. The CDR3 DNA is TGTGCCAGTACCCTATCCGGGCCCCAAGAGACCCAGTACTTC. The V gene is TRBV19, the J gene TRBJ2-5; D is undetermined. Per germline, CDR1 LNHDA and CDR2 SQIVND (reference sequence). V lost 7 bases, J lost 1 base, and 13 bases lay in between. The CDR3 has 14 residues.

J is TRBJ1-1 and V is TRBV2; 12 bases match TRBD1. The CDR3 runs 16 residues. Trimming took 4 bases from V and 5 from J; bases not matched to a gene: 8. Germline V gene data show CDR1 as SNHLY and CDR2 as FYNNEI. The CDR3 spells CASSVSGTGGVTEAFF. CDR3 bases: TGTGCCAGCAGTGTCTCCGGGACAGGGGGCGTAACTGAAGCTTTCTTT.

The rearrangement links TRBV28 to TRBJ2-5, with D perhaps matching TRBD1 (5 bases). V was shortened by 1 base and J by 4 bases, with 10 bases between the two germline ends. Germline CDR1 reads MDHEN; CDR2 reads SYDVKM. There are 14 residues in the CDR3. The CDR3 spells CASSLLQGPETQYF. CDR3 nucleotides: TGTGCCAGCAGTTTATTGCAGGGTCCAGAGACCCAGTACTTC.

This chain uses TRBV3-1 (or the pseudogene TRBV3-2) with TRBJ1-5, with D possibly matching TRBD1 (6 bases). Germline CDR1 reads LGHDT; CDR2 reads YNNKEL (reference sequence). The V gene lost 0 bases and the J gene lost 9 bases, with 18 bases spanning the gap. The CDR3 has 16 amino acids. CDR3 loop: CASSQDRGYGGRPQHF. CDR3 DNA sequence: TGTGCCAGCAGCCAAGATCGAGGGTATGGGGGCCGGCCCCAGCATTTT.

The chain combines TRBV29-1 with TRBJ1-1; 10 bases are shared with TRBD1. V shed 7 bases, J shed 2 bases, and the junction held 4 bases outside the gene matches. The CDR3 length is 13 residues. Germline loops: CDR1 SQVTM, CDR2 ANQGSEA. Here the CDR3 reads CSARQGANTEAFF. DNA for the CDR3: TGCAGCGCCCGACAGGGGGCTAACACTGAAGCTTTCTTT.

The CDR3 DNA reads TGCGCCAGCAGCCAAGTACGGGAGACCGGGGAGCTGTTTTTT. It encodes CASSQVRETGELFF. The V and J genes are TRBV4-1 and TRBJ2-2, with D possibly being TRBD2 (6 bases). The length of the CDR3 is 14 residues. CDR1 MGHRA and CDR2 YSYEKL come from the germline V gene. Trimming left V 1 base short and J 5 bases short, with 8 bases between.

The chain links TRBV27 to TRBJ2-6; no clear D gene. V gave up 7 bases and J gave up 2 bases, with 3 bases separating them. Germline V gene data show CDR1 as MNHEY and CDR2 as SMNVEV (reference sequence). This CDR3 region has 12 residues. The chain's CDR3 is CASTTGANVLTF. The CDR3 region has the DNA TGTGCCAGCACGACTGGGGCCAACGTCCTGACTTTC.

This clone was seen once. V and J are TRBV9 and TRBJ1-1; the D is unclear. Per the germline V gene, CDR1 is SGDLS and CDR2 is YYNGEE. Trimming took 0 bases from V and 0 from J, leaving 9 bases between them. The CDR3 is made up of 15 amino acids. The CDR3 coding sequence is TGTGCCAGCAGCGTAGGGGGAGCTATGAACACTGAAGCTTTCTTT. This sequence encodes CASSVGGAMNTEAFF. The variable domain in full, with the rest retrieved from reference TRBV9 and TRBJ1-1, is DSGVTQTPKHLITATGQRVTLRCSPRSGDLSVYWYQQSLDQGLQFLIQYYNGEERAKGNILERFSAQQFPDLHSELNLSSLELGDSALYFCASSVGGAMNTEAFFGQGTRLTVV.

The chain carries TRBV7-6 and TRBJ2-7; TRBD2 matches at 14 bases. This CDR3 is built from 14 residues. After removal of 4 bases from V and 8 bases from J, the junction contained 4 bases not matched to a gene. The germline gives CDR1 SGHVS, CDR2 FNYEAQ. The CDR3 is CASSSGLAGGQQYF. CDR3 coding DNA: TGTGCCAGCAGCTCCGGACTAGCGGGAGGCCAGCAGTACTTC.

The chain combines TRBV7-3 with TRBJ2-5; TRBD1 matches at 7 bases. V lost 5 bases to trimming and J lost 6 bases; unmatched junction nucleotides: 12. Germline values: CDR1 SGHTA, CDR2 FQGTGA. The CDR3 covers 15 residues. The chain's CDR3 is CASSPGVGGQQTQYF. The CDR3 coding sequence is TGTGCCAGCAGCCCCGGGGTAGGGGGCCAGCAGACCCAGTACTTC.

The chain combines TRBV12-3 or TRBV12-4 with TRBJ1-3; D ambiguous. Deletions cut 5 bases from V and 3 bases from J, with 5 bases between. This CDR3 has 12 amino acids. CDR3 bases: TGTGCCAGCAGTGCAGGTGGAAACACCATATATTTT. Translating gives CASSAGGNTIYF.

This clone appeared once. The chain joins TRBV4-3 to TRBJ2-7, with TRBD2 identical over 7 bases. The V and J ends lost 3 bases and 1 base, in that order; junction bases with no gene match: 6. The germline V gene encodes CDR1 LGHNA and CDR2 YSLEER. The CDR3 is made up of 15 amino acids. The CDR3 region is CASSHNLGGSYEQYF. DNA of the CDR3: TGCGCCAGCAGCCATAATCTCGGGGGGTCCTACGAGCAGTACTTC.

This chain connects TRBV30 to TRBJ2-3, with D possibly being TRBD2 (6 bases). V gave up 1 base and J gave up 0 bases, with 11 bases separating them. This CDR3 contains 15 residues. Germline assignment: CDR1 GTSNPN and CDR2 SVGIG (reference sequence). The CDR3 DNA reads as TGTGCCTGGAGTGGTACGGGACTTAGCACAGATACGCAGTATTTT. It encodes CAWSGTGLSTDTQYF.